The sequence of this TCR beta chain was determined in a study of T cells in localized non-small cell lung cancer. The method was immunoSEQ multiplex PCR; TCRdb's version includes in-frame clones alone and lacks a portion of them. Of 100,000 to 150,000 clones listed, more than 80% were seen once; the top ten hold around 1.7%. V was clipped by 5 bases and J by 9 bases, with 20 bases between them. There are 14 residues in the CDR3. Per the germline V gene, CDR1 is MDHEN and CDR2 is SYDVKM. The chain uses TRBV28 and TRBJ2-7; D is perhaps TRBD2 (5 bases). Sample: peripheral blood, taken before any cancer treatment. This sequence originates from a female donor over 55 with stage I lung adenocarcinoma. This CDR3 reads CASSRTGETLGQYF. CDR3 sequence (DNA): TGTGCCAGCAGTAGGACTGGAGAAACCCTGGGGCAGTACTTC.